This T cell receptor (beta chain) was found in a study of neurological immune-mediated disorders. TCRdb reprocessed the 5' RACE reads via MiXCR and lists one record per CDR3 protein. The sample has approximately 39,000 distinct CDR3 sequences, approximately 7% seen once. CDR1 is SGHTA and CDR2 is FQGNSA in the germline V gene. The V end was cut by 4 bases, the J end by 7 bases, with 8 bases between. The CDR3 contains 12 residues. Findings of the study overall: In HTLV-1-associated myelopathy, TCR clonal expansion was greatest, whereas multiple sclerosis had the least, falling below healthy controls.

Sorted libraries used around 910,000 CD4+ or CD8+ T cells. This clonotype has just a few counts. Its cognate antigen is unknown. The chain links TRBV7-2 to TRBJ2-1; D uncertain. The sample consisted of CD4+ T cells from blood. The receptor comes from a man in his fifties in good health. CDR3 nucleotide sequence: TGTGCCAGCAGCTATAAGCAGAATGAGCAGTTCTTC. It encodes CASSYKQNEQFF.